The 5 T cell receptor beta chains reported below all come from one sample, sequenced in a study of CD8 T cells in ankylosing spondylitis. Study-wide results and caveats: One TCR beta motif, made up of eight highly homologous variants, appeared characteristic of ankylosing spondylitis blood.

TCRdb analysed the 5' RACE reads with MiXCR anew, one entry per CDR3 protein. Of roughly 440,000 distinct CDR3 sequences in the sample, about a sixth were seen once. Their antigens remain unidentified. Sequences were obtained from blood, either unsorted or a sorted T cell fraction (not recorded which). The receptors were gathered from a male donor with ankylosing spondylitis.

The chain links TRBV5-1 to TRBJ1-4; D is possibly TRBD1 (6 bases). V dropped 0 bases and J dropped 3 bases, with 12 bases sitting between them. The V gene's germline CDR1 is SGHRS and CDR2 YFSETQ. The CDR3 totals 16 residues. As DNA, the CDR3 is TGCGCCAGCAGCTTGGGACCCGCAGGGGCTAATGAAAAACTGTTTTTT. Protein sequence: CASSLGPAGANEKLFF.

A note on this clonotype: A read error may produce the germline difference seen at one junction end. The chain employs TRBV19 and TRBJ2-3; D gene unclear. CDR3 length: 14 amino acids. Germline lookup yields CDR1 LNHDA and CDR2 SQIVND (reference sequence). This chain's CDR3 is CASSITTSKDTQYF. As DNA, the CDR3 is TGTGCCAGTAGTATCACGACCAGCAAAGATACGCAGTATTTT.

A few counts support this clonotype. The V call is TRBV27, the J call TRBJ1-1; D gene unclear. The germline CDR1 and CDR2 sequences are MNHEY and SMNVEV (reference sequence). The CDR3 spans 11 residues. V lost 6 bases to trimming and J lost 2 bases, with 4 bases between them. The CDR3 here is CASRKNTEAFF. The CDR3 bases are TGTGCCAGCAGGAAAAACACTGAAGCTTTCTTT.

CDR3 protein: CASSRDAARPQHF. CDR3 coding DNA: TGTGCCAGCAGCCGGGACGCGGCTCGGCCCCAGCATTTT. The J gene is TRBJ1-5, the V gene TRBV7-9; possible D gene TRBD1, 5 bases. Looked up from germline, CDR1 is SEHNR and CDR2 is FQNEAQ (reference sequence). This CDR3 spans 13 amino acids. V was shortened by 5 bases and J by 9 bases, with 14 bases between the two germline ends.

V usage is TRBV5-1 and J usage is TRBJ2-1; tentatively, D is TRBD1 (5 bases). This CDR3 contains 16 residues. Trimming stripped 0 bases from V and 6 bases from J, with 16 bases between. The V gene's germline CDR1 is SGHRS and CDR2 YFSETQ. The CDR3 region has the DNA TGCGCCAGCAGCTTGGGGTCAGGGTCCCAAAGCAATGAGCAGTTCTTC. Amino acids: CASSLGSGSQSNEQFF.